This TCR beta chain was captured in a study of follicular helper T cells after annual influenza vaccination (dated by TCRdb to 2016 to 2017). As for the study more broadly: After each seasonal influenza vaccination, blood samples were collected on days 0, 7 and 28. The 2013-2014 samples were cryopreserved, while the 2015 samples were processed right after collection. Multi-year samples were obtained from roughly 6 subjects, with two vaccination seasons covered for a few subjects and three seasons covered for two subjects. One week after vaccination, a second recruited cohort of eleven to twelve subjects (Table S1) displayed a similar ICOS+CD38+ cTfh response. To study recall of cTfh clones, some subjects were followed across successive annual vaccinations spanning the 2013-2014, 2014-2015 and 2015-2016 seasons. Findings and caveats that apply to the study as a whole: With successive annual vaccinations, a recurrent oligoclonal ICOS+CD38+ cTfh response was recalled, and this response contained tetramer and AIM influenza-specific clonotypes. Day 7 ICOS+CD38+ clones were most often found later in ICOS-CD38- cTfh, suggesting that subset may serve as a memory reservoir. ICOS+CD38+ cTfh clonality correlated with the frequency of that population, and its change correlated with the change in circulating plasmablast frequency. Because only roughly 9.5-20% of the analyzed cells gave productive TCRB sequences, there was no way to sample rare clonotypes.

CDR3 length: 11 amino acids, cysteine to phenylalanine. The DNA shown is the 33-base CDR3, in frame from base 1. The trim is 3 bases for V and 6 bases for J, with a gap of 5 bases between the germline ends. The germline V gene (reference sequence) specifies DFQATT as CDR1 and SNEGSKA as CDR2. Preparation of the library involved the immunoSEQ multiplex PCR assay. Adaptive Biotechnologies handled the TCRB amplification, library preparation, sequencing and preliminary bioinformatics at Survey level resolution. For TCRB sequencing, genomic DNA from the sorted cTfh populations was amplified by multiplex PCR. On the authors' methods: In R, clonality was calculated as 1 minus the normalized Shannon entropy, and the Gini index was computed using the R package ineq. Overlap score was defined as the summed counts of shared sequences divided by the total counts of all sequences in both compared samples. The significance of shared clonotypes was tested with Fisher's exact test, assuming a theoretical repertoire of 10^7 TCRB sequences. TCRdb's version of the immuneACCESS table is confined to in-frame rearrangements and falls short of the full clone set. An unresolved V gene accounts for under half of the shortfall where checked; the remainder is of unknown origin. V, J and clone size were drawn from that table, and D and trimming were deduced from the DNA. This sample has roughly 4,600 clones in its table, and 82% of those were observed once. In total, the top ten clones hold around 2.1% of the sample.

As for this clone: Its antigen remains undetermined. No base qualities exist here, and no much larger clone lies one base off it.

The time point label here, explained by the study, means: 2015-2016 season, pre-vaccination. TCRB sequencing was used to follow sorted CD4 subsets from the blood of adults before and after they were given the seasonal inactivated influenza vaccine (Fluvarix). To be eligible, subjects had to be community-dwelling and could not have received an influenza vaccine during the previous 6 months. Exclusions included influenza vaccine contraindications, substance abuse, HIV/AIDS, active malignancy, immunomodulatory medication and active illness such as respiratory infection. At each time point, somewhere between about 40 and 100 mL of blood was taken. Non-naive CD4+CXCR5+PD-1+ cells were defined as circulating Tfh and were sorted into ICOS+CD38+ and ICOS-CD38- fractions. Either Ficoll-Paque PLUS or SepMate separation was used to isolate PBMC. Before DNA extraction, cell subsets were sorted from PBMC on a BD FACS Aria.

Sequencing used CXCR5+ CD38- circulating T follicular helper cells from blood, obtained on the day of influenza vaccination. According to the study, the label for this sample's cell subset or site signals: circulating Tfh, non-naive CD4+CXCR5+PD-1+ (ICOS+CD38+ or ICOS-CD38-). Rearrangement joined TRBV20-1 to TRBJ2-2; no confident D gene assignment can be made. The TCR sequence derives from an adult who received the influenza vaccine. The DNA sequence follows: TGCAGTGCTAGTTTGGCCGGGGAGCTGTTTTTT. Translation gives CSASLAGELFF.